One TCR beta chain is described in this entry. Antigen unknown. Researchers took RNA transcripts and amplified the TCR beta CDR3 regions from them. The HTBI set primed first-round TCR CDR3 RT-PCR. TCRdb redid the calling of the multiplex PCR reads with MiXCR, one entry per CDR3 protein. Of approximately 360,000 distinct CDR3 sequences detected, just under 25% appear once; the ten largest clones hold around 79%. The CDR3 sequence is 17 residues long. Germline CDR1 is MNHNS and CDR2 is SASEGT. V was clipped by 7 bases and J by 5 bases, with 26 bases between them. Patients having uncontrolled infection, another autoimmune disease, pregnancy or lactation were not included. The authors took PBMCs from 10 ml fresh peripheral blood. The sample comes from a study of T cells in Graves' hyperthyroidism and ophthalmopathy. Regarding the study as a whole: From stable hyperthyroidism, ophthalmopathy was set apart by a 13 V-J model. Clonotypes that were expanded in thyroid above 0.001 mostly appeared in blood too.

The sample was blood. V is TRBV6-1 and J is TRBJ2-5; D is perhaps TRBD2 (5 bases). The TCR comes from a man in his fifties with Graves' hyperthyroidism. The CDR3 protein is CASNGLAVLNGEETQYF. For the CDR3, the DNA is TGTGCCAGCAATGGGCTTGCCGTCCTTAACGGGGAGGAGACCCAGTACTTC.